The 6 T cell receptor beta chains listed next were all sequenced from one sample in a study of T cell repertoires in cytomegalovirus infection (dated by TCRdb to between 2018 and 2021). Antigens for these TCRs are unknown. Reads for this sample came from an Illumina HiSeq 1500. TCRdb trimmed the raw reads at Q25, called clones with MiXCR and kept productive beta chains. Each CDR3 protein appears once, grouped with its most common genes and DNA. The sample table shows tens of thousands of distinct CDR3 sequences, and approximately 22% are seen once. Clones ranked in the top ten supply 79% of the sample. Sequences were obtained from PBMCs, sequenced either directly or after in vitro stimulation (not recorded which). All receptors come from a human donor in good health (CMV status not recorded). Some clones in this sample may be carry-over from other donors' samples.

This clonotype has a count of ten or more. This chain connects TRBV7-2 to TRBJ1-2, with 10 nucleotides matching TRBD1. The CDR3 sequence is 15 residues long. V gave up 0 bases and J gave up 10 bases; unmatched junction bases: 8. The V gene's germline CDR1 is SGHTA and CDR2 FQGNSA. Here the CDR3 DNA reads TGTGCCAGCAGCTTAGCCGGGACAGGGGTTCATGTCTACACCTTC. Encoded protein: CASSLAGTGVHVYTF.

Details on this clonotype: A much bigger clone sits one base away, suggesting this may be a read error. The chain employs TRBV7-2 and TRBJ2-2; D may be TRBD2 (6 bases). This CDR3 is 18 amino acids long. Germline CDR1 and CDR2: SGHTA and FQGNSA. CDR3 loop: CASSFSGRGGVKTGGLFF. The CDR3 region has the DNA TGTGCCAGCAGCTTCAGTGGACGAGGAGGGGTCAAAACCGGGGGGCTGTTTTTT.

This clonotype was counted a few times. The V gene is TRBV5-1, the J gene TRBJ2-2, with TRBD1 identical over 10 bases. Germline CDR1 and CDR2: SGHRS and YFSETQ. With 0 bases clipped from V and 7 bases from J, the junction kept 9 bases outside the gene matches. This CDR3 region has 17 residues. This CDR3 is CASSLAIGTGVHGELFF. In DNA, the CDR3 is TGCGCCAGCAGCTTGGCCATCGGGACAGGGGTTCACGGGGAGCTGTTTTTT.

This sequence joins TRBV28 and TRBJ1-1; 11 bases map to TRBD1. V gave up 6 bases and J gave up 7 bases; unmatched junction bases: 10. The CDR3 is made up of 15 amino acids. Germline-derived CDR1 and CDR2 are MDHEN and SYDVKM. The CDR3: CASSYPGQGVGEAFF. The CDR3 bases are TGTGCCAGCAGCTACCCGGGACAGGGGGTTGGTGAAGCTTTCTTT.

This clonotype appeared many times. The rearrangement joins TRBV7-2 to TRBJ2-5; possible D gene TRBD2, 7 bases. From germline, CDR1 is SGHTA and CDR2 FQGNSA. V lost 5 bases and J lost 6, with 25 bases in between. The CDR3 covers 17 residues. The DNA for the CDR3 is TGTGCCAGCAGCCCCGAGAGGTACGGGGGGCGAGCCAAGACCCAGTACTTC. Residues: CASSPERYGGRAKTQYF.

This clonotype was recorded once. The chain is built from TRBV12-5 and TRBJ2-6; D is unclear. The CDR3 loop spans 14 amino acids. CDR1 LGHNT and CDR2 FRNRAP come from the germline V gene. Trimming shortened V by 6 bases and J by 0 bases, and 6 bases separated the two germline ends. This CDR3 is CASGPYSGANVLTF. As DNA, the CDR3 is TGTGCTAGTGGACCATACTCTGGGGCCAACGTCCTGACTTTC.